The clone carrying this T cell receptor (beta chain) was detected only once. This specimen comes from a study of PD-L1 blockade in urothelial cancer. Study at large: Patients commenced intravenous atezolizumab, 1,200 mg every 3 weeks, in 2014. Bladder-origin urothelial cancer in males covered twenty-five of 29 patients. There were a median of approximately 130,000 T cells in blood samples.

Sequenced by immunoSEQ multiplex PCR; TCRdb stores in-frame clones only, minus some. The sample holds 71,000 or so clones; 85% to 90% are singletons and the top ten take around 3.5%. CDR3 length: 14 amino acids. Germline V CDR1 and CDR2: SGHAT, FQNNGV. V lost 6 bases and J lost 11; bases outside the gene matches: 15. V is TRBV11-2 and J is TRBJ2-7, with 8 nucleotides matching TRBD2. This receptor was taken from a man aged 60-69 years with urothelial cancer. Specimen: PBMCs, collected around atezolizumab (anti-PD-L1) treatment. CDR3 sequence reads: CASSSLRQRGGKYF. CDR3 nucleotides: TGTGCCAGCAGTTCCCTCCGGCAACGGGGGGGGAAGTACTTC.